The 20 T cell receptor beta chains below all came from one sample that was sequenced in a study of neurological immune-mediated disorders. TCRdb independently ran MiXCR on the 5' RACE reads; one entry per CDR3 protein. Of around 26,000 distinct CDR3 sequences in the sample, around 3.2% are singletons; the top ten hold 7%. Sequenced material: PBMCs. The receptor source for this set is a woman in her thirties with multiple sclerosis.

This clonotype was seen at least ten times. V gene TRBV5-1 combines with J gene TRBJ1-5; D is unclear. V shed 0 bases and J shed 4 bases, with 5 bases lying between them. The V gene's germline CDR1 is SGHRS and CDR2 YFSETQ. This CDR3 is 13 amino acids long. CDR3 DNA sequence: TGCGCCAGCAGCTTGGGAAGGAATCAGCCCCAGCATTTT. It specifies CASSLGRNQPQHF.

As regards this clonotype: This may be a read error, as it is one base from a much larger clone. The CDR3: CATSRADRGSGQPQHF. The CDR3 DNA is TGTGCCACCAGCAGAGCGGACAGGGGGAGCGGGCAGCCCCAGCATTTT. The rearrangement links TRBV15 to TRBJ1-5, with 10 bases aligning to TRBD1. CDR3 length: 16 amino acids. V trimming: 1 base; J trimming: 7 bases; junction bases outside the gene matches: 7. Germline-derived CDR1 and CDR2 are LNHNV and YYDKDF (reference sequence).

This clonotype has only a few counts. This chain joins TRBV7-9 and TRBJ1-2, with 8 bases fitting TRBD1. The V gene end was trimmed by 5 bases and the J gene end by 4 bases; junction bases not matched to a gene: 9. The CDR3 length is 15 residues. The germline gives CDR1 SEHNR, CDR2 FQNEAQ (reference sequence). Written as DNA, the CDR3 is TGTGCCAGCAGCACCGGGACAGGTCACCTCTATGGCTACACCTTC. Translating it yields CASSTGTGHLYGYTF.

This clonotype was recorded at least ten times. The rearrangement links TRBV5-1 to TRBJ1-2; no firm D call. V shed 0 bases and J shed 1 base, with 7 bases lying between them. This CDR3 contains 14 residues. Germline CDR1 reads SGHRS; CDR2 reads YFSETQ. Here the CDR3 DNA reads TGCGCCAGCAGCTTGGAGTCGGTTAACTATGGCTACACCTTC. Amino acid sequence: CASSLESVNYGYTF.

This clonotype was observed at least ten times. The chain employs TRBV3-1 and TRBJ2-7; D not resolved. The germline V gene has CDR1 LGHDT and CDR2 YNNKEL (reference sequence). The length of the CDR3 is 12 residues. The V end was cut by 4 bases, the J end by 7 bases, with 11 bases between. CDR3 DNA: TGTGCCAGCAGCCCAACTGGTCGGGAGCAGTACTTC. Translating gives CASSPTGREQYF.

This clonotype occurred many times. The rearrangement joins TRBV7-2 to TRBJ2-3; 7 bases align to TRBD1. The CDR3 contains 17 residues. The germline CDR1 and CDR2 sequences are SGHTA and FQGNSA. V was clipped by 1 base and J by 2 bases; unmatched bases: 9. The chain's CDR3 is CASSLVGVGQVTDTQYF. DNA of the CDR3: TGTGCCAGCAGCTTAGTAGGGGTCGGACAGGTCACAGATACGCAGTATTTT. Full variable domain (outside the CDR3, taken from reference TRBV7-2 and TRBJ2-3): GAGVSQSPSNKVTEKGKDVELRCDPISGHTALYWYRQSLGQGLEFLIYFQGNSAPDKSGLPSDRFSAERTGGSVSTLTIQRTQQEDSAVYLCASSLVGVGQVTDTQYFGPGTRLTVL.

This clonotype was seen a handful of times. This sequence joins TRBV9 and TRBJ2-1; possible D gene TRBD1, 6 bases. Germline V gene sequence: CDR1 SGDLS, CDR2 YYNGEE. The CDR3 sequence is 15 residues long. The germline V and J ends were trimmed by 1 base and 5 bases, with 13 bases remaining between them. The CDR3 is CASSVTGSWDNEQFF. The CDR3 DNA reads as TGTGCCAGCAGCGTAACAGGGTCGTGGGACAATGAGCAGTTCTTC.

This clonotype showed up many times. This chain joins TRBV7-2 and TRBJ2-7; 10 bases map to TRBD1. V dropped 5 bases and J dropped 2; count of bases not matched to a gene: 9. The germline V gene encodes CDR1 SGHTA and CDR2 FQGNSA. The CDR3 sequence is 16 residues long. DNA of the CDR3: TGTGCCAGCAGCCGACAGGCCGGGACAGGGGCCTACGAGCAGTACTTC. This encodes CASSRQAGTGAYEQYF.

This clonotype was seen at least ten times. The DNA for the CDR3 is TGTGCCAGCAGCCCGGGGCCCACAGCATCCTACGAGCAGTACTTC. This codes for CASSPGPTASYEQYF. The genes are TRBV7-2 and TRBJ2-7; D is possibly TRBD1 or TRBD2 (5 bases each). The germline gives CDR1 SGHTA, CDR2 FQGNSA. The V and J ends lost 5 bases and 1 base respectively, with 15 bases between them. This CDR3 spans 15 amino acids.

This clonotype was observed many times. The rearrangement links TRBV4-2 to TRBJ2-3; 8 bases match TRBD2. J lost 1 base, V lost 1 base, and 7 bases had no gene match. The CDR3 runs 17 residues. Germline assignment: CDR1 LGHNA and CDR2 YNFKEQ. For the CDR3, the DNA is TGTGCCAGCAGCCAAGCCCACGGGGGGGCTGGCACAGATACGCAGTATTTT. Its protein is CASSQAHGGAGTDTQYF.

This clonotype was seen ten or more times. The chain carries TRBV20-1 and TRBJ1-1, with D possibly TRBD1 on 5 matching bases. Trimming took 1 base from V and 6 from J, leaving 9 bases between them. The CDR3 is 12 amino acids. The germline gives CDR1 DFQATT, CDR2 SNEGSKA (reference sequence). The CDR3 loop is CSARVRGSEAFF. CDR3 DNA sequence: TGCAGTGCTAGAGTACGGGGGTCTGAAGCTTTCTTT.

This clonotype was detected ten times or more. The chain employs TRBV28 and TRBJ2-1, with D possibly being TRBD1 or TRBD2 (5 bases each). Germline values: CDR1 MDHEN, CDR2 SYDVKM. V dropped 5 bases and J dropped 5 bases, with 16 bases sitting between them. This CDR3 region has 15 residues. The CDR3 DNA sequence: TGTGCCAGCAGTCCCCACGGGGCGACGAACAATGAGCAGTTCTTC. Its protein product is CASSPHGATNNEQFF.

This clonotype was recorded at least ten times. V gene TRBV12-3 or TRBV12-4 combines with J gene TRBJ1-2; 10 nucleotides align to TRBD1. J lost 1 base, V lost 6 bases, and 5 bases had no gene match. There are 15 residues in the CDR3. The CDR3 DNA is TGTGCCAGCAGCTATGACAGGGGGCTTAACTATGGCTACACCTTC. Its protein product is CASSYDRGLNYGYTF.

In its sample, this clonotype was seen many times. The chain is built from TRBV7-2 and TRBJ2-1; tentatively, D is TRBD1 or TRBD2 (5 bases each). Germline-derived CDR1 and CDR2 are SGHTA and FQGNSA. Trimming cost V 2 bases and J 10 bases, with 12 bases left between them. The CDR3 sequence is 13 residues long. The CDR3 DNA is TGTGCCAGCAGCTTATCAGGTCGGGGCGAGCAGTTCTTC. This sequence encodes CASSLSGRGEQFF.

At least ten counts were recorded for this clonotype. The rearrangement joins TRBV7-6 to TRBJ1-1; TRBD1 matches 10 bases. From germline, CDR1 is SGHVS and CDR2 FNYEAQ. V gave up 5 bases and J gave up 2 bases; unmatched junction bases: 5. This CDR3 comprises 15 residues. In DNA form, the CDR3 reads TGTGCCAGCAGCCAAAGACAGGGGGCCAACACTGAAGCTTTCTTT. It encodes CASSQRQGANTEAFF.

This clonotype appeared many times. This chain links TRBV6-6 with TRBJ2-2, with D unclear. This CDR3 spans 15 amino acids. V lost 2 bases, J lost 5 bases, and 12 bases lay in between. CDR1 and CDR2 (germline): MNHNY, SVGAGI (reference sequence). In DNA form, the CDR3 reads TGTGCCAGCAGTTACACGTCTGACGGAACCGGGGAGCTGTTTTTT. Encoded protein: CASSYTSDGTGELFF.

This clonotype was recorded many times. This sequence joins TRBV20-1 and TRBJ1-2, with 7 bases lining up with TRBD1. Germline V CDR1 and CDR2: DFQATT, SNEGSKA (reference sequence). J lost 6 bases, V lost 5 bases, and 9 bases had no gene match. The CDR3 extends over 13 amino acids. In DNA, the CDR3 is TGCAGTGCTGGAACTGACAGGGCGGATGGCTACACCTTC. It specifies CSAGTDRADGYTF.

This clonotype was recorded at least ten times. The chain is built from TRBV9 and TRBJ2-3; TRBD2 is a possible D gene (5 bases). V lost 0 bases to trimming and J lost 9 bases, with 14 bases between them. Germline V gives CDR1 SGDLS, CDR2 YYNGEE. The CDR3 sequence is 14 residues long. The CDR3, as DNA: TGTGCCAGCAGCGTAGCTGGGGAGATCGGAACGCAGTATTTT. Its translation is CASSVAGEIGTQYF.

This clonotype was counted at least ten times. This sequence joins TRBV12-3 or TRBV12-4 and TRBJ2-1; D remains ambiguous. V was trimmed by 6 bases and J by 0 bases, leaving 9 bases between them. This CDR3 has 14 residues. In DNA form, the CDR3 reads TGTGCCAGCAGGTACTTAAGCTCCTACAATGAGCAGTTCTTC. Translating gives CASRYLSSYNEQFF.

This clonotype was observed many times. The chain couples TRBV7-2 to TRBJ2-3, with D possibly being TRBD2 (6 bases). With 5 bases removed from V and 4 bases from J, the gap between germline ends came to 16 bases. Germline CDR1 is SGHTA and CDR2 is FQGNSA. CDR3 length equals 15 residues. The CDR3 DNA follows: TGTGCCAGCAGCCGTCGCGGGATTAGGGCAGATACGCAGTATTTT. Its translation: CASSRRGIRADTQYF.